This TCR beta chain stems from a study of blood T cell repertoires in COVID-19. Repertoires were generated with immunoSEQ multiplex PCR, while TCRdb's copy carries only in-frame clones and drops some. In the table there are tens of thousands of clones, under 95% of which are singletons. Germline V gene sequence: CDR1 MNHEY, CDR2 SMNVEV (reference sequence). The CDR3 covers 12 residues. V dropped 5 bases and J dropped 8 bases, with 10 bases sitting between them. The sample comprised peripheral blood. The rearrangement joins TRBV27 to TRBJ2-1; tentative D call: TRBD1 (5 bases). The TCR comes from a human donor in a cohort sampled during active COVID-19. The CDR3 reads CASSLQGYEQFF. CDR3 bases: TGTGCCAGCAGTCTTCAGGGTTATGAGCAGTTCTTC.